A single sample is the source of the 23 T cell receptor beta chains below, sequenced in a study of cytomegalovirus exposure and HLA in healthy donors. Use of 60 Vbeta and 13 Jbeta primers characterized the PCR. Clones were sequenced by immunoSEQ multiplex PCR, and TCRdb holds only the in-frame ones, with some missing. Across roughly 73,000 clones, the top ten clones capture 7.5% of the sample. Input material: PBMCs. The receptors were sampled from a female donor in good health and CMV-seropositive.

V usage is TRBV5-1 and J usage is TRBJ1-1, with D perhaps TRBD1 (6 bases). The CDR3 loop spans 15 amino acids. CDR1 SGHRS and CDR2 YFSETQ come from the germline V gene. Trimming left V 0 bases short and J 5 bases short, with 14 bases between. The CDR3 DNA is TGCGCCAGCAGCTTGGCCGCTGGGGGCCTGACTGAAGCTTTCTTT. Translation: CASSLAAGGLTEAFF.

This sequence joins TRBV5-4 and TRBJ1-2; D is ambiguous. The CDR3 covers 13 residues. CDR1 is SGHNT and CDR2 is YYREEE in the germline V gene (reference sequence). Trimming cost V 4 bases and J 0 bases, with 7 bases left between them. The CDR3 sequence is CASSIRANYGYTF. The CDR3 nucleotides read TGTGCCAGCAGCATACGGGCTAACTATGGCTACACCTTC.

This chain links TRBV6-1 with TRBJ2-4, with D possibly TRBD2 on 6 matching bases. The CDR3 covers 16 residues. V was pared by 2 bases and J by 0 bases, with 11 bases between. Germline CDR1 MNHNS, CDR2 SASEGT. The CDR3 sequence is CASSELWTIAKNIQYF. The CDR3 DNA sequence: TGTGCCAGCAGTGAATTGTGGACTATAGCCAAAAACATTCAGTACTTC.

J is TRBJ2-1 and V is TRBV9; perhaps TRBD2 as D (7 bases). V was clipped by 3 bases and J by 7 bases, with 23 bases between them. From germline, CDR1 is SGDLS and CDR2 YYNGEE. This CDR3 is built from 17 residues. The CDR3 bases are TGTGCCAGCAGCGAGGACAGTAACCGGACTAGTAAGAATGAGCAGTTCTTC. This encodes CASSEDSNRTSKNEQFF.

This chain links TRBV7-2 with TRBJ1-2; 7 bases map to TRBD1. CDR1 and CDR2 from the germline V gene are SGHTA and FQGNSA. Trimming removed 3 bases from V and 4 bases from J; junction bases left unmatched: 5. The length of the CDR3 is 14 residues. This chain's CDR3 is CASSLYRGPYGYTF. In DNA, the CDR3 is TGTGCCAGCAGCTTGTACAGGGGTCCCTATGGCTACACCTTC.

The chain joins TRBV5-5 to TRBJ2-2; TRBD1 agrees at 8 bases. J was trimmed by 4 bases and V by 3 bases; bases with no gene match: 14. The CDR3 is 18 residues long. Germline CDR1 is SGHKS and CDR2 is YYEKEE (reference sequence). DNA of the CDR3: TGTGCCAGCAGCTCTTCCTATTCGGACAGGGTGGTCACCGGGGAGCTGTTTTTT. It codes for CASSSSYSDRVVTGELFF.

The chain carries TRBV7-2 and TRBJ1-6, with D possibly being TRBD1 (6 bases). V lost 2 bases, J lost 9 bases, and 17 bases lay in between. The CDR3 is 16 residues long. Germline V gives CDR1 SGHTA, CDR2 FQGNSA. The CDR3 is CASSLREGVGISPLHF. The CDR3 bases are TGTGCCAGCAGCTTAAGGGAGGGGGTTGGGATTTCACCCCTCCACTTT.

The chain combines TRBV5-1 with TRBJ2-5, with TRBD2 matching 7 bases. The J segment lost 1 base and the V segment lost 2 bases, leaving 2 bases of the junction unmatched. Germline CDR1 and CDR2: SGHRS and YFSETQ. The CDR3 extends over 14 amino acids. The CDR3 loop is CASSLGLGQETQYF. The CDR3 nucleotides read TGCGCCAGCAGCTTAGGACTAGGCCAAGAGACCCAGTACTTC.

Here the CDR3 DNA reads TGTGCCAGCAGCTCCTACGGGACAGCCACAAGCATGGGGGCTTTCTTT. This translates into CASSSYGTATSMGAFF. The chain carries TRBV7-8 and TRBJ1-1; 7 bases line up with TRBD1. The CDR3 consists of 16 residues. The V gene's germline CDR1 is SGHVS and CDR2 FQNEAQ. The V segment lost 4 bases and the J segment 11 bases; nucleotides outside the gene matches: 19.

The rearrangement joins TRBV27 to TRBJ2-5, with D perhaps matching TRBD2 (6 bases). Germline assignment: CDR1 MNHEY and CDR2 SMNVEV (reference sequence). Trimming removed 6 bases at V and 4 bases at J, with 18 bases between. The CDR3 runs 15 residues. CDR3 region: CASRDYRGKGETQYF. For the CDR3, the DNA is TGTGCCAGCAGGGATTATCGGGGGAAGGGAGAGACCCAGTACTTC.

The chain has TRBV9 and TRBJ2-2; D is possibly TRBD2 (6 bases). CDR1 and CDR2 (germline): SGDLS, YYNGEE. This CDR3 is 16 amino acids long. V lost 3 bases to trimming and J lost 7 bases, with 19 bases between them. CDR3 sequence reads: CASSDRLGEKVGELFF. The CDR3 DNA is TGTGCCAGCAGCGACCGACTAGGGGAAAAAGTCGGGGAGCTGTTTTTT. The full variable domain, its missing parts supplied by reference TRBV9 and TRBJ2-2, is DSGVTQTPKHLITATGQRVTLRCSPRSGDLSVYWYQQSLDQGLQFLIQYYNGEERAKGNILERFSAQQFPDLHSELNLSSLELGDSALYFCASSDRLGEKVGELFFGEGSRLTVL.

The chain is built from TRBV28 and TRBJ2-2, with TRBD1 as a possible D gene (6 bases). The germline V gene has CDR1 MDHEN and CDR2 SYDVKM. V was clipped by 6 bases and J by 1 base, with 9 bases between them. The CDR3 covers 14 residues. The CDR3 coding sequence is TGTGCCAGCAGAGACAGGATGAACACCGGGGAGCTGTTTTTT. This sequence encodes CASRDRMNTGELFF.

CDR3 DNA sequence: TGTGCCAGTAGTATAGCCAGCTATGGCTACACCTTC. This sequence encodes CASSIASYGYTF. The V gene is TRBV19, the J gene TRBJ1-2, with D unresolved. The ends were cut back, 1 base at V and 4 bases at J, with 4 bases in the middle. This CDR3 has 12 residues. Germline CDR1 LNHDA, CDR2 SQIVND (reference sequence).

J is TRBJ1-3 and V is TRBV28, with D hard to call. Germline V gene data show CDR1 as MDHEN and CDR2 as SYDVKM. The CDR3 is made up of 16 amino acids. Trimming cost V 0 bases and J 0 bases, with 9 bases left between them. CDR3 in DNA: TGTGCCAGCAGTTTATGGTCGCAGGTCTCTGGAAACACCATATATTTT. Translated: CASSLWSQVSGNTIYF.

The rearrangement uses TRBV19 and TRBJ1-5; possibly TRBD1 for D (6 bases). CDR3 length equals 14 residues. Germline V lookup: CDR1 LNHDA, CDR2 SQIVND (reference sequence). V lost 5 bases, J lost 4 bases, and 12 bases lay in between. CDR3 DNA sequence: TGTGCCAGTAGTTCCAACAGGGTGAATCAGCCCCAGCATTTT. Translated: CASSSNRVNQPQHF.

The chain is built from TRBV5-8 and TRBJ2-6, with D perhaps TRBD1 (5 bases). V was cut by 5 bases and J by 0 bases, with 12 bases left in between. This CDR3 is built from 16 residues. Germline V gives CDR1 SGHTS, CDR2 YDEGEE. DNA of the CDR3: TGTGCCAGCAGTCACAGGCGCCGCTCTGGGGCCAACGTCCTGACTTTC. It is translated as CASSHRRRSGANVLTF.

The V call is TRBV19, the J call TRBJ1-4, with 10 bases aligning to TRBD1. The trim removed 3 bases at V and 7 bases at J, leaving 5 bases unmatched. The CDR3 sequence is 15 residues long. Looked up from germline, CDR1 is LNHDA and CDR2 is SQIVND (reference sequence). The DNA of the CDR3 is TGTGCCAGTAGTATTGCGACAGGGGGCCGTGAAAAACTGTTTTTT. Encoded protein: CASSIATGGREKLFF.

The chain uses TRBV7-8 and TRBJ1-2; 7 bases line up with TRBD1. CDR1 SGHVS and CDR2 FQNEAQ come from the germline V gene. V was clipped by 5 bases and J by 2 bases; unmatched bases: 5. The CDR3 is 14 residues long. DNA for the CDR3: TGTGCCAGCAGCCTCGGGGACAGAAACTATGGCTACACCTTC. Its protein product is CASSLGDRNYGYTF.

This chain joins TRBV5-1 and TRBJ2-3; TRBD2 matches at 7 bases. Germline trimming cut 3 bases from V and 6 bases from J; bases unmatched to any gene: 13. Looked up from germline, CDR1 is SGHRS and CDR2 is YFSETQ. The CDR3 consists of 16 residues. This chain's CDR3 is CASSWVSGGSRDTQYF. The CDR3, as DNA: TGCGCCAGCAGCTGGGTTTCCGGCGGGAGTCGCGATACGCAGTATTTT.

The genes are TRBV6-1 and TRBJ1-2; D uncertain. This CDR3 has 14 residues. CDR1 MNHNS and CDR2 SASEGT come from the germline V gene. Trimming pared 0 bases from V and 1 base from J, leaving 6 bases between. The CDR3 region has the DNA TGTGCCAGCAGTGAAGCCGGGATTAACTATGGCTACACCTTC. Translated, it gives CASSEAGINYGYTF.

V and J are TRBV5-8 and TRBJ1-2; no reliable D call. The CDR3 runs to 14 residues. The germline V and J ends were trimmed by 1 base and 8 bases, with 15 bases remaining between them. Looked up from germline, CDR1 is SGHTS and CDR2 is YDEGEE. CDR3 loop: CASSLNAAERGYTF. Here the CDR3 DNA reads TGTGCCAGCAGCTTGAACGCGGCAGAGCGGGGCTACACCTTC.

The CDR3 DNA reads TGTGCCAGCAGCTTGGCAGGAAACACCATATATTTT. This encodes CASSLAGNTIYF. The rearrangement uses TRBV5-6 and TRBJ1-3, with D unclear. This CDR3 is built from 12 residues. Germline assignment: CDR1 SGHDT and CDR2 YYEEEE. Deletions cut 0 bases from V and 4 bases from J, with 2 bases between.

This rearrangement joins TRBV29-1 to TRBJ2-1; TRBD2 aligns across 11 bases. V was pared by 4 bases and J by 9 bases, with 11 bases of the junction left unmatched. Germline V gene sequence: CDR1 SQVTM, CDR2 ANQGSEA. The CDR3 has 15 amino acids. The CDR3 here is CSVVPLAGGLGEQFF. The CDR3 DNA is TGCAGCGTTGTACCCCTAGCGGGAGGACTTGGTGAGCAGTTCTTC.